This record looks at one TCR beta chain sequence and its context. Antigen specificity is unknown. The data derive from a study of brain metastases from non-small cell lung cancer. The CDR3 contains 16 residues. TCRdb's copy holds only in-frame clones and misses some; the assay was immunoSEQ multiplex PCR. This repertoire shows around 2,200 clones, about 83% found once; its top ten account for 9.9%. Notes on the study in general: Brain metastases had lower T-cell infiltration than primary tumors.

Sequenced material: primary lung tumor tissue. The clonotype comes from a donor over 35 with non-small cell lung cancer. The V and J genes are TRBV21-1 and TRBJ2-7; the table names TRBD1, a call not compared with the DNA. TRBV21-1 corresponds to a pseudogene. This CDR3 reads CASSKEVVSGAYEQYF. CDR3 DNA sequence: TGTGCCAGCAGCAAAGAGGTGGTCTCAGGGGCCTACGAGCAGTACTTC.